The clone carrying this T cell receptor beta chain was picked up a small number of times. Preparation of the TCRbeta library used unique molecular identifiers. TCRdb fed the PCR reads into MiXCR, producing one record per CDR3 protein. The sample has just over 70,000 distinct CDR3 sequences; more than 5.5% are singletons. The length of the CDR3 is 12 residues. V dropped 5 bases and J dropped 4 bases, with 8 bases sitting between them. CDR1 and CDR2 (germline): MGHDK, SYGVNS. The data belong to a study of T-cell reconstitution after alpha-beta-depleted transplantation in children. The origin of this receptor is a human donor who donated a stem cell graft to a child with acute lymphoblastic leukemia. The rearrangement joins TRBV25-1 to TRBJ1-2; no clear D gene. This specimen was PBMCs from the stem cell graft donor, taken from the stem cell graft. CDR3: CASSPFGYGYTF. The CDR3 nucleotides read TGTGCCAGCAGTCCTTTTGGCTATGGCTACACCTTC.